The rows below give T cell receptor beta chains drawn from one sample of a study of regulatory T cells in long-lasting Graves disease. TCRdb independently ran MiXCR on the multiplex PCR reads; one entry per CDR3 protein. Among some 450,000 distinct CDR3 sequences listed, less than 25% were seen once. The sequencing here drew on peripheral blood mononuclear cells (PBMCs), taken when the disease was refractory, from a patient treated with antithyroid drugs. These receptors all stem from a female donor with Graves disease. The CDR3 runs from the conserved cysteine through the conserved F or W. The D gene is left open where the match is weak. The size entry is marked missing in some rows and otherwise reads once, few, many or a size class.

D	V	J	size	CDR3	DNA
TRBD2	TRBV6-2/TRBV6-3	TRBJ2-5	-	CASRGGRTEPETQYF	TGTGCCAGCAGGGGGGGGAGGACGGAGCCTGAGACCCAGTACTTC
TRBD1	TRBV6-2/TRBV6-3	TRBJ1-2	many	CASSTRTGRNYGYTF	TGTGCCAGCAGTACGAGGACAGGACGGAACTATGGCTACACCTTC
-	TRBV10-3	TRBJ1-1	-	CAISEPNTEAFF	TGTGCCATCAGTGAGCCGAACACTGAAGCTTTCTTT
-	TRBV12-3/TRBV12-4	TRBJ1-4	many	CASCDRGATNEKLFF	TGTGCCAGCTGCGACCGAGGGGCAACTAATGAAAAACTGTTTTTT
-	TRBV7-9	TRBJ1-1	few	CASSQEGVEAFF	TGTGCCAGCAGCCAGGAAGGGGTGGAAGCTTTCTTT
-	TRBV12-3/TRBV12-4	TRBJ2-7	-	CASSLGDTCEQYF	TGTGCCAGCAGTTTAGGTGACACCTGCGAGCAGTACTTC
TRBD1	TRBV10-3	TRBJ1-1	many	CATQGFRTEAFF	TGTGCCACACAGGGGTTTCGGACTGAAGCTTTCTTT
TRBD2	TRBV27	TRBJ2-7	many	CASRPGLGSYEQYF	TGTGCCAGCCGCCCGGGACTAGGGTCCTACGAGCAGTACTTC
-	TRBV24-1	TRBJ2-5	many	CATSGQGQWETQYF	TGTGCCACCAGTGGGCAGGGGCAGTGGGAGACCCAGTACTTC
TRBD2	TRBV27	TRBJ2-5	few	CASRRTGRPPETQYF	TGTGCCAGCAGGCGTACCGGGAGGCCGCCGGAGACCCAGTACTTC
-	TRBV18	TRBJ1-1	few	CASSPKDEAFF	TGTGCCAGCTCACCCAAGGATGAAGCTTTCTTT
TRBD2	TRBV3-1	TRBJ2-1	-	CASSLGLAGGPSNNEQFF	TGTGCCAGCAGCTTGGGACTAGCGGGAGGGCCAAGTAACAATGAGCAGTTCTTC
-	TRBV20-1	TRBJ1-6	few	CSASSGNSPLHF	TGCAGTGCTAGTTCTGGGAATTCACCCCTCCACTTT
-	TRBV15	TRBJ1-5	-	CATSRQGGDGQPQHF	TGTGCCACCAGCCGGCAGGGAGGCGACGGTCAGCCCCAGCATTTT
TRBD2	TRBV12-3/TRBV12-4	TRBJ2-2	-	CVSRGLAGAGRKSGELFF	TGTGTCAGCAGAGGACTAGCGGGAGCCGGGCGGAAGTCCGGGGAGCTGTTTTTT
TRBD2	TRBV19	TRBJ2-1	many	CASSMGRGGEQFF	TGTGCCAGTAGTATGGGGAGGGGTGGTGAGCAGTTCTTC
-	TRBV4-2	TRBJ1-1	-	CASSQESAGTMNTEAFF	TGTGCCAGCAGCCAAGAGAGTGCAGGTACTATGAACACTGAAGCTTTCTTT
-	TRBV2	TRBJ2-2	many	CASSGRLRYAGELFF	TGTGCCAGCAGTGGGAGACTCCGATATGCCGGGGAGCTGTTTTTT
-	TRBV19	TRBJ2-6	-	CAGRGGVLTF	TGTGCCGGAAGAGGCGGCGTCCTGACTTTC
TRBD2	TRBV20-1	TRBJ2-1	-	CSTPGLAGTHPFF	TGCAGTACACCGGGACTAGCGGGAACCCATCCGTTCTTC
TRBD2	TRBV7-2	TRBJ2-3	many	CASSLVVPWGGSTDTQYF	TGTGCCAGCAGCTTAGTAGTTCCCTGGGGGGGTAGCACAGATACGCAGTATTTT
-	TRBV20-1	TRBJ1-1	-	CSARATSRVLSAEAFF	TGCAGTGCTAGGGCCACAAGCAGGGTCCTATCGGCTGAAGCTTTCTTT
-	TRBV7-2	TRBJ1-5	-	CASSLVSGMDQPQHF	TGTGCCAGCAGCTTGGTGTCCGGGATGGATCAGCCCCAGCATTTT
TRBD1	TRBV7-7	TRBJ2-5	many	CASSSGQPQETQYF	TGTGCCAGCAGCTCGGGACAGCCACAAGAGACCCAGTACTTC
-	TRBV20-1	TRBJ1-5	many	CSARVGAQPQHF	TGCAGTGCTAGAGTTGGAGCGCAGCCCCAGCATTTT
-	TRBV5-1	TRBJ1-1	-	CASILPGETEAFF	TGCGCCAGCATCCTACCGGGGGAGACTGAAGCTTTCTTT
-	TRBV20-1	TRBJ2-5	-	CSGWIGETQYF	TGCAGTGGATGGATTGGAGAGACCCAGTACTTC